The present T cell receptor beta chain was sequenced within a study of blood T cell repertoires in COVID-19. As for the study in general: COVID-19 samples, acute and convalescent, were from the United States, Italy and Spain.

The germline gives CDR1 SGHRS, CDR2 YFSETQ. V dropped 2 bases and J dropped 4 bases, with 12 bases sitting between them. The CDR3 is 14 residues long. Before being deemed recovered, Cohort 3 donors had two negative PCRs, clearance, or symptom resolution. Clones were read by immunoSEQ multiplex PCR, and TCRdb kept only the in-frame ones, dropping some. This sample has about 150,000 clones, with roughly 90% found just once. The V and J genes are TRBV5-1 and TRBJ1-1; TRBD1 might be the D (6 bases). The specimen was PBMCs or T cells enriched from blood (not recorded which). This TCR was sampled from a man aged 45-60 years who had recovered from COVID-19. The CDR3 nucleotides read TGCGCCAGCAGCTTACAGGGCGGGGGCACTGAAGCTTTCTTT. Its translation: CASSLQGGGTEAFF.